Given below is one T cell receptor beta chain in context. The antigen is undetermined. This sample stems from a study of cytomegalovirus exposure and HLA in healthy donors. Whole-study results and caveats: Exclusion applied to some V segments, including TRBV6-2 and TRBV6-3, as they were indistinguishable.

The CDR3 is 15 amino acids. CDR1 and CDR2 from the germline V gene are SGHDT and YYEEEE. With 3 bases clipped from V and 6 bases from J, the junction kept 5 bases outside the gene matches. With 60 Vbeta and 13 Jbeta primers, the PCR was carried out. Assay: immunoSEQ multiplex PCR; the TCRdb copy retains only in-frame clones and omits some. The sample gives 130,000 to 150,000 clones, over 60% of which show up once; around 3% is in the top ten. The gene calls are TRBV5-6 and TRBJ2-1, with 11 bases fitting TRBD1. The clonotype comes from a man aged 35 to 55 in good health and CMV-seropositive. Sequenced sample: PBMCs. The chain's CDR3 is CASSSYGTGGNEQFF. In DNA, the CDR3 is TGTGCCAGCAGCTCATACGGGACAGGGGGCAATGAGCAGTTCTTC.